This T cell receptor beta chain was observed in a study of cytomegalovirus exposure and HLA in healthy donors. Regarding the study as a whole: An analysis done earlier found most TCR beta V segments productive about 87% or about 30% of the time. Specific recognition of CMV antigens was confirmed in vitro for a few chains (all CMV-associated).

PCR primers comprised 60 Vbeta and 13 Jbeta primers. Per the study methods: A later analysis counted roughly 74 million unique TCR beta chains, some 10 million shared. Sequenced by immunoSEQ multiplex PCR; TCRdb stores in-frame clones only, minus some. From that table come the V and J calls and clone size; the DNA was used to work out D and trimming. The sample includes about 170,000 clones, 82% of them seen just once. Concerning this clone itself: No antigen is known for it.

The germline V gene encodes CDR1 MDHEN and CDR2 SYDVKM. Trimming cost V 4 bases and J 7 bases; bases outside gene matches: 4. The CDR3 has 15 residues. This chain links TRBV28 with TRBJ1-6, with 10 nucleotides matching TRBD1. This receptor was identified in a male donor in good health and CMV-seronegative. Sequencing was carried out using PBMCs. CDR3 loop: CASSSGQGNNSPLHF. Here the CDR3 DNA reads TGTGCCAGCAGTTCGGGACAGGGGAACAATTCACCCCTCCACTTT. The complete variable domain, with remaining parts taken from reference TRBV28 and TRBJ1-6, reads DVKVTQSSRYLVKRTGEKVFLECVQDMDHENMFWYRQDPGLGLRLIYFSYDVKMKEKGDIPEGYSVSREKKERFSLILESASTNQTSMYLCASSSGQGNNSPLHFGNGTRLTVT.